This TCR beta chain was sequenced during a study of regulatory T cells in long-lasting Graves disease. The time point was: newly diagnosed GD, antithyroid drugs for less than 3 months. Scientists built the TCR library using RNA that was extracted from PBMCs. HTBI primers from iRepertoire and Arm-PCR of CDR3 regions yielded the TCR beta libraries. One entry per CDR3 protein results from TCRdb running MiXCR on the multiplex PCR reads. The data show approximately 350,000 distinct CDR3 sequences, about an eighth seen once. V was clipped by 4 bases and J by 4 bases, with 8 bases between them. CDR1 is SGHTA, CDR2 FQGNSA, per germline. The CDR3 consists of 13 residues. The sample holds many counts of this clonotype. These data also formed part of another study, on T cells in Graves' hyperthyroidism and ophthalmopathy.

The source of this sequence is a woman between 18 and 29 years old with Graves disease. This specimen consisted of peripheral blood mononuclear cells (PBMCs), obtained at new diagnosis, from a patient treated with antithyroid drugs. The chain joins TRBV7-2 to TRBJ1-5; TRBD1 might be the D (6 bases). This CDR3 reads CASSYDRNQPQHF. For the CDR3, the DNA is TGTGCCAGCAGCTACGACAGGAATCAGCCCCAGCATTTT.